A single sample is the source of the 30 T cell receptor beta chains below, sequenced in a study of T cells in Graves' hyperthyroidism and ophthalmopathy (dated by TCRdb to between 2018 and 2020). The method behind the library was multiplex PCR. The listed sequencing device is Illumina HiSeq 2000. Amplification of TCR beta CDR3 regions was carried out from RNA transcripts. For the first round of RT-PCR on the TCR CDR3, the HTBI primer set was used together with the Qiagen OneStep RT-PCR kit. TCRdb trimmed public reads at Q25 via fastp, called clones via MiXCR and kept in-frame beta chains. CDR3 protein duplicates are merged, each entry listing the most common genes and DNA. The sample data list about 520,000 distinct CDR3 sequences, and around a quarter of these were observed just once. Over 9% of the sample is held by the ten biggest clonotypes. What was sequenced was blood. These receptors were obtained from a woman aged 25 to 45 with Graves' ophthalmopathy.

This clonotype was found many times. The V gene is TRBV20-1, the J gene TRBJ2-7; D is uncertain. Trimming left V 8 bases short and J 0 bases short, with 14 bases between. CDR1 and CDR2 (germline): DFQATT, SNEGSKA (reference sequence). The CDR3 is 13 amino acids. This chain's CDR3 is CSPLGPNSYEQYF. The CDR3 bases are TGCAGTCCCCTGGGTCCTAACTCCTACGAGCAGTACTTC.

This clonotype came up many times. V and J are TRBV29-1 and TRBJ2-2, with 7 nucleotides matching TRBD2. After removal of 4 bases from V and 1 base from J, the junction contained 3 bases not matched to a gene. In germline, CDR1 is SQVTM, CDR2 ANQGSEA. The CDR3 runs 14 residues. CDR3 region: CSVVSGGNTGELFF. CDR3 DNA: TGCAGCGTTGTCTCGGGGGGGAACACCGGGGAGCTGTTTTTT.

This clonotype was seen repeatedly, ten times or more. The CDR3 here is CASSFSTAGAFF. The CDR3 DNA reads TGTGCCAGCAGTTTCTCGACCGCCGGAGCTTTCTTT. The gene calls are TRBV6-2 or TRBV6-3 and TRBJ1-1; D ambiguous. From germline, CDR1 is MNHEY and CDR2 SVGEGT. CDR3 length equals 12 residues. V lost 4 bases and J 10 bases, leaving 13 bases between the germline ends.

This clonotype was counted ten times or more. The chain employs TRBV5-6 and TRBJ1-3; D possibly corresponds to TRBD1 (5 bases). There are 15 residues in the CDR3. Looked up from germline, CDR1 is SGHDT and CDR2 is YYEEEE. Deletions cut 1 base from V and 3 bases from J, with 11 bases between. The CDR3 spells CASSLTGVGGNTIYF. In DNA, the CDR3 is TGTGCCAGCAGCTTGACAGGTGTAGGTGGAAACACCATATATTTT.

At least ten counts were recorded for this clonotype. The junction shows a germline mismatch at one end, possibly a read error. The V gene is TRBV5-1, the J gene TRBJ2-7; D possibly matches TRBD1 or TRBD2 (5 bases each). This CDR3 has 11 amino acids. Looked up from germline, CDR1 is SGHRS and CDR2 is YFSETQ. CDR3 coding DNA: TGCGCCAGCAGCTTACCGACGACGGGACCCTTC. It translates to CASSLPTTGPF.

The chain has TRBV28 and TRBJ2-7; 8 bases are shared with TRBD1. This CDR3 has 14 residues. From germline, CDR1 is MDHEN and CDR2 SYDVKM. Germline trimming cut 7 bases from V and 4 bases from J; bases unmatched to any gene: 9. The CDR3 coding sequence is TGTGCCAGCACTTCCCGGACAGGGCTTTACGAGCAGTACTTC. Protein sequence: CASTSRTGLYEQYF.

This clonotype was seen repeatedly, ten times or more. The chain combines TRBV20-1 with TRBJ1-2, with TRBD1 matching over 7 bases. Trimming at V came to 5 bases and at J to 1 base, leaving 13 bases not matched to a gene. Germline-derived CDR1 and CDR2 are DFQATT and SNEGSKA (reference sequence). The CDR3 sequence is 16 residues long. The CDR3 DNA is TGCAGTGCTCCAAGTTCCACAGGGGACCATAACTATGGCTACACCTTC. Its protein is CSAPSSTGDHNYGYTF.

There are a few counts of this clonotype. CDR3 bases: TGTGCCAGCAGTGAACCCGGACAGGAAAGAAACACCATATATTTT. This encodes CASSEPGQERNTIYF. This chain uses TRBV6-1 with TRBJ1-3, with TRBD1 identical over 7 bases. The CDR3 is 15 amino acids. From germline, CDR1 is MNHNS and CDR2 SASEGT. V dropped 2 bases and J dropped 5; count of bases not matched to a gene: 6.

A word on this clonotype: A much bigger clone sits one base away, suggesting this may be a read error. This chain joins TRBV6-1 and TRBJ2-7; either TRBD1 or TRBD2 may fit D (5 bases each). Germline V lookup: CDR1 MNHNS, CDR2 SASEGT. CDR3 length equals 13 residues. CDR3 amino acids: CVSSTWGPYEQYF. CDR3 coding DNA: TGTGTCAGCAGCACATGGGGACCCTACGAGCAGTACTTC.

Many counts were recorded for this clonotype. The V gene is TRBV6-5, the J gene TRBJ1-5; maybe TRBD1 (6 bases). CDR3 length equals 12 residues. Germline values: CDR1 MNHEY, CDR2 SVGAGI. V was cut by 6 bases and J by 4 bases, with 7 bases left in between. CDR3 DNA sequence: TGTGCCAGCAGGACAGGAAATCAGCCCCAGCATTTT. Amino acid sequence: CASRTGNQPQHF.

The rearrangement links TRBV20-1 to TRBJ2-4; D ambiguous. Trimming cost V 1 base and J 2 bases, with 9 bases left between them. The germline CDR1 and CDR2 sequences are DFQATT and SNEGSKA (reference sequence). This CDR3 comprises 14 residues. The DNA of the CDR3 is TGCAGTGCTAGAGGGGGTTCGACCAAAAACATTCAGTACTTC. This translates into CSARGGSTKNIQYF.

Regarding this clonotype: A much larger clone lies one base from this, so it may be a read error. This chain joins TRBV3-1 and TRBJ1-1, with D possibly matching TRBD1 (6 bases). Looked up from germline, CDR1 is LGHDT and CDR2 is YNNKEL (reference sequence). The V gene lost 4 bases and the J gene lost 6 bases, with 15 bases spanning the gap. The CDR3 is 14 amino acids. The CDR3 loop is CASSRGEAGAEAFF. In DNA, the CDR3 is TGTGCCAGCAGCCGAGGCGAGGCAGGGGCTGAAGCTTTCTTT.

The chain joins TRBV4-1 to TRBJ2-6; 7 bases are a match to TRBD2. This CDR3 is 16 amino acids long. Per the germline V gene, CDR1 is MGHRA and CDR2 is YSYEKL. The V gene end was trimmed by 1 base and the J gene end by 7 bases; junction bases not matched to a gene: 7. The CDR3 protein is CASSQVRGVNANVLTF. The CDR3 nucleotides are TGCGCCAGCAGCCAAGTACGGGGGGTAAATGCCAACGTCCTGACTTTC.

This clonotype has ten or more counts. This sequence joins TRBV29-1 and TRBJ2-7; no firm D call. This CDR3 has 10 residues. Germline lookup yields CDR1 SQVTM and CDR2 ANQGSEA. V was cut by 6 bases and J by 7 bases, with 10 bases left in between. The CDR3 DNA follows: TGCAGCGTGTTCCAGGAGGAGCAGTACTTC. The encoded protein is CSVFQEEQYF.

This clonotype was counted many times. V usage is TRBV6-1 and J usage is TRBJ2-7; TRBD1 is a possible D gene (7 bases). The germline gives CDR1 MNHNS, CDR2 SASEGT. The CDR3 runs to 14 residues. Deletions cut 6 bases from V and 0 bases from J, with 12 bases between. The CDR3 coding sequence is TGTGCCAGCAGCGCGGGACAGCTCTCCTACGAGCAGTACTTC. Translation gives CASSAGQLSYEQYF.

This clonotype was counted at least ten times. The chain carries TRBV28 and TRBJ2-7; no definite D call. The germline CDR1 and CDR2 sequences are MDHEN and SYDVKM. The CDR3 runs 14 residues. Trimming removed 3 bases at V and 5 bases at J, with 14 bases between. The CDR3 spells CASSFSGRSDEQYF. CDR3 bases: TGTGCCAGCAGTTTCTCAGGAAGGTCCGACGAGCAGTACTTC. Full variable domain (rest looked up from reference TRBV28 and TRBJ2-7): DVKVTQSSRYLVKRTGEKVFLECVQDMDHENMFWYRQDPGLGLRLIYFSYDVKMKEKGDIPEGYSVSREKKERFSLILESASTNQTSMYLCASSFSGRSDEQYFGPGTRLTVT.

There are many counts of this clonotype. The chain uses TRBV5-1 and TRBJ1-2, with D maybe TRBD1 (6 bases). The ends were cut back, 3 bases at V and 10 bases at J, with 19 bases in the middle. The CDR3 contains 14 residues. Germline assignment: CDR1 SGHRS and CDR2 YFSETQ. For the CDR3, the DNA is TGCGCCAGCAGCTATACCCCCGGGGACAAGGCCTACACCTTC. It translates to CASSYTPGDKAYTF. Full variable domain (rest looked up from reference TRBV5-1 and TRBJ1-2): KAGVTQTPRYLIKTRGQQVTLSCSPISGHRSVSWYQQTPGQGLQFLFEYFSETQRNKGNFPGRFSGRQFSNSRSEMNVSTLELGDSALYLCASSYTPGDKAYTFGSGTRLTVV.

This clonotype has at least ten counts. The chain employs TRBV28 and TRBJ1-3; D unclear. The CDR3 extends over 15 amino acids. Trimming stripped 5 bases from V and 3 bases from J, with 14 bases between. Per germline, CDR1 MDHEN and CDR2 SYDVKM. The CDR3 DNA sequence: TGTGCCAGCAGTAACACCCAGGACTTTGGAAACACCATATATTTT. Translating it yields CASSNTQDFGNTIYF.

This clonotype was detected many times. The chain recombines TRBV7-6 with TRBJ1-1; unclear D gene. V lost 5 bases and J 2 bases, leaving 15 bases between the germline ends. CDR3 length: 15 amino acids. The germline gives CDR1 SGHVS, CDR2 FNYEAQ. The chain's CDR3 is CASSLDGLLNTEAFF. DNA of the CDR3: TGTGCCAGCAGCCTGGACGGTCTCCTCAACACTGAAGCTTTCTTT.

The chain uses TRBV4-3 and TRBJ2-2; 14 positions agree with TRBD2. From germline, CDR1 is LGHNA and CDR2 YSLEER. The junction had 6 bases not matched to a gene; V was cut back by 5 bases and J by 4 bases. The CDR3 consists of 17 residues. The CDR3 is CASSFGLAGGSTGELFF. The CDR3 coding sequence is TGCGCCAGCAGCTTCGGACTAGCGGGGGGATCCACCGGGGAGCTGTTTTTT.

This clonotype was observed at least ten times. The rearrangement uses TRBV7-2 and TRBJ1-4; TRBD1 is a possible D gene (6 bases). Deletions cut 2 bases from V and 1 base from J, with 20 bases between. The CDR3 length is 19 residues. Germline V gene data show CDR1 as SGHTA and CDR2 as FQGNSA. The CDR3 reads CASSLPSQGISETNEKLFF. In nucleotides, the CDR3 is TGTGCCAGCAGCTTACCCTCTCAGGGGATATCAGAAACTAATGAAAAACTGTTTTTT.

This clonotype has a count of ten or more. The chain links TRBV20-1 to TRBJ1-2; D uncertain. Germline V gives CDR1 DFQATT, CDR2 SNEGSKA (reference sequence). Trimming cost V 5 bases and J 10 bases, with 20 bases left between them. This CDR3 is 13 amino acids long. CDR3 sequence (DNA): TGCAGTGCTGCCCCTAGGACTGATGGGGACTACACCTTC. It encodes CSAAPRTDGDYTF.

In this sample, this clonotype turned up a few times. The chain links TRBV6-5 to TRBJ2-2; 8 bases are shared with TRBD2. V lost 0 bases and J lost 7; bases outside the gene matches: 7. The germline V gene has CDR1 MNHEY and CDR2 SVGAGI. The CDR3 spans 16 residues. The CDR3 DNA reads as TGTGCCAGCAGTTACTCGACCGGGGGGGCGATCGGGGAGCTGTTTTTT. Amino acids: CASSYSTGGAIGELFF.

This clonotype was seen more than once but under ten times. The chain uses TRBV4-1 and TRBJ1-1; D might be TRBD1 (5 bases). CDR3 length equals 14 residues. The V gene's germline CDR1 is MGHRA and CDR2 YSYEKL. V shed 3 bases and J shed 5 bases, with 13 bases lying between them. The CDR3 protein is CASSHQAGLTEAFF. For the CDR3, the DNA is TGCGCCAGCAGCCATCAGGCAGGGCTTACTGAAGCTTTCTTT.

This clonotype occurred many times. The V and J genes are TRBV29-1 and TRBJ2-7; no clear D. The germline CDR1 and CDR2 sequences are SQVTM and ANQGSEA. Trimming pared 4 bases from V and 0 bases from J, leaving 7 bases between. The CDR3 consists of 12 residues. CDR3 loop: CSVVGLSYEQYF. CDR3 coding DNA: TGCAGCGTTGTCGGCCTCTCCTACGAGCAGTACTTC.

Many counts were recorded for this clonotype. CDR3 protein: CASSTPGLTLITGELFF. As DNA, the CDR3 is TGTGCCAGCAGTACCCCGGGACTAACTCTGATCACCGGGGAGCTGTTTTTT. The gene calls are TRBV6-1 and TRBJ2-2, with 7 bases lining up with TRBD2. The germline CDR1 and CDR2 sequences are MNHNS and SASEGT. The ends lost 5 bases at V and 4 bases at J; junction bases unmatched: 13. The length of the CDR3 is 17 residues.

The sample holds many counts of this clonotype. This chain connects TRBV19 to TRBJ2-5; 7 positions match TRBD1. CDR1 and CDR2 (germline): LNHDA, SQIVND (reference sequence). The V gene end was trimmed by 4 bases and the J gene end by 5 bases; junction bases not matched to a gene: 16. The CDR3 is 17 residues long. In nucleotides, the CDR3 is TGTGCCAGTAGTACCGGGACAGATCTAGGAACCAGCGAGACCCAGTACTTC. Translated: CASSTGTDLGTSETQYF. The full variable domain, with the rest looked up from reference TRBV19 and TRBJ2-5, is DGGITQSPKYLFRKEGQNVTLSCEQNLNHDAMYWYRQDPGQGLRLIYYSQIVNDFQKGDIAEGYSVSREKKESFPLTVTSAQKNPTAFYLCASSTGTDLGTSETQYFGPGTRLLVL.

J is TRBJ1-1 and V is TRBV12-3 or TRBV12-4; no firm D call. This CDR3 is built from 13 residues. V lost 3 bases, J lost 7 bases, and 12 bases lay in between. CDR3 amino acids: CASSFDLDREAFF. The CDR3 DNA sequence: TGTGCCAGCAGTTTCGACTTGGACCGTGAAGCTTTCTTT.

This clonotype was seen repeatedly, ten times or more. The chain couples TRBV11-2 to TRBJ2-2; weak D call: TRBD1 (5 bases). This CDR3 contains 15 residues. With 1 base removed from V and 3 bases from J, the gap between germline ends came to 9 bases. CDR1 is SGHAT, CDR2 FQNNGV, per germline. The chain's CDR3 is CASSLGVGDTGELFF. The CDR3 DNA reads TGTGCCAGCAGCTTAGGGGTAGGGGACACCGGGGAGCTGTTTTTT. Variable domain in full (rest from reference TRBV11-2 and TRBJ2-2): EAGVAQSPRYKIIEKRQSVAFWCNPISGHATLYWYQQILGQGPKLLIQFQNNGVVDDSQLPKDRFSAERLKGVDSTLKIQPAKLEDSAVYLCASSLGVGDTGELFFGEGSRLTVL.

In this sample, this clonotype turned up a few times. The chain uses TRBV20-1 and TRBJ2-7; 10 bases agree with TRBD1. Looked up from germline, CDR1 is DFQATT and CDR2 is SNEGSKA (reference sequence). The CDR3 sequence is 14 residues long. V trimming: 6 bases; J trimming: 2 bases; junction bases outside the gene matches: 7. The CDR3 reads CSAPGQGTTYEQYF. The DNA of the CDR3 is TGCAGTGCCCCGGGACAGGGGACCACCTACGAGCAGTACTTC.